This TCR beta chain originates from a study of cytomegalovirus exposure and HLA in healthy donors (dated by TCRdb to about 2017). Looking at the study overall: An earlier analysis of some 600 of the donors reported about 260 Gb of sequence data and 117 million unique TCR beta sequences obtained from roughly 180 million T cells. HLA typing included class I and class II loci at four-digit resolution. Among the roughly 400 genotyped donors, more than 70% belonged to the genetic ancestry cluster associated with self-reported Caucasian donors. A later analysis re-analyzed previously published TCR beta repertoires from roughly 600 donors and added high-resolution HLA genotyping to study TCR occurrence patterns. An early release covering roughly 600 HLA-typed donors comprised around 300 gigabases of sequencing data and around 85 million unique TCR sequences. The study aimed to test whether cataloging public T cell receptors could reveal signatures of past pathogen exposure. Along with the approximately 650-subject first cohort, a separate validation cohort of over a hundred different subjects was used. All discovery cohort repertoires had been generated using a single sequencing platform. On average, about 240,000 unique TCR beta nucleotide sequences were sequenced per donor among a few hundred genotyped donors of the cohort, with approximately 18% of those sequences being non-productive. Donor age, sex, ethnicity and CMV serostatus were compiled together with the repertoire data. Rather than using new phenotypic data, the later analysis identified candidate immune exposures from TCR beta sequences and from how often those sequences occurred across donors. Because of strong linkage in the cohort, roughly five DR-DQ haplotypes were treated as single units for association and clustering. In an earlier analysis of 587 of the donors, high-throughput TCR beta sequencing was used to judge whether each TCR beta V gene segment behaved as functional or pseudogenic. The number of typed donors differed by locus: roughly 629-640 for A, B, C, DRB1 and DQB1; 522 for DQA1; 606 for DPA1; and around 450 for DPB1. Using immunosequencing, the study profiled T cell repertoires from 666 subjects and related those repertoires to cytomegalovirus serostatus. Genome-wide SNP genotypes for about three fifths of the roughly 670 donors were used in a later genetic analysis, which treated that subset as a discovery cohort. The study combined high-throughput TCR immunosequencing, statistical association of individual TCRs with disease status, and machine learning to predict cytomegalovirus infection status.

A word on this clone: Its antigen remains undetermined. Base quality data are lacking; no much larger clone is found one base away.

Library prep was done by the immunoSEQ multiplex PCR assay. A mixture of 60 forward primers for TCR Vbeta segments and 13 reverse primers for TCR Jbeta segments was used in the multiplex PCR. The CDR3 region of rearranged TCR beta genes was amplified from genomic DNA by a multiplex PCR assay. On the Illumina HiSeq System, the amplified TCR beta libraries were sequenced as 87-base-pair reads. The original pipeline was this. A later analysis tallied tens of millions of unique TCR beta chains across the 666 repertoires, and about 12 million of those chains were shared by two or more donors. Raw reads were error-corrected and collapsed into unique sequences by a nearest-neighbor algorithm in which closely related sequences were merged to remove PCR and sequencing errors. V, D and J gene segments were assigned by aligning CDR3 sequences to IMGT reference sequences. For a sequence to be retained, at least a six-nucleotide match to both a V gene segment and a J gene segment was required. Rearrangements were called productive when the CDR3 lacked stop codons and stayed in frame with V and J; all others were non-productive. CDR3 was defined by IMGT convention, running from the second conserved V-encoded cysteine to the conserved J-encoded phenylalanine. The earlier analysis of 500 to 600 of the donors excluded sequences that lacked an unambiguous match to a single V gene segment. An earlier analysis of approximately 590 of the donors classified V segments as functional when productive rearrangements were above 56.7% and as segregating when the standard deviation between donors was above 5%. To diagnose cytomegalovirus status from the catalog of TCR beta chain sequences, a statistical classification framework was built. V and J gene assignment, in a later analysis, came from comparing TCR nucleotide sequences with IMGT/GENE-DB human TR gene sequences. Using the TCRdist pipeline, a later analysis assigned CDR3 sequences along with most-parsimonious VDJ recombination scenarios. In a later analysis, each TCR beta chain was defined by its CDR3 amino acid sequence together with its V-gene family, and reads lacking a unique V-gene family were excluded. In a later analysis, 500 to 700 highly shared, low-generation-probability nucleotide sequences were removed to address suspected cross-contamination and a sequencing artifact. For each public chain, a later analysis derived a clonal expansion index from normalized ranks of inferred template counts within each repertoire. In a later analysis, generation probabilities were computed with a VDJ recombination model fitted to out-of-frame rearrangements, and the resulting probabilities were checked against IGoR. Hypergeometric tests were used in a later analysis to score TCR-TCR, TCR-HLA and TCR-CMV co-occurrence, with a repertoire-size bias correction applied to the TCR pairs. A later analysis estimated false discovery rates by permuting HLA or CMV assignments 20 times. In a later analysis, co-occurring TCRs were grouped with DBSCAN, and TCRdist sequence similarity was added when clustering was performed within HLA-allele-positive subsets. Repertoires with fewer than 30,000 or more than 120,000 public chains were left out of co-occurrence clustering, as were about 5 repertoires with anomalous nucleotide sharing. Not all clones reach the TCRdb copy of this immuneACCESS table, which keeps in-frame sequences only. Checked studies attribute under half of the gap to unresolved V genes and leave the rest unexplained. That table furnishes V, J and clone size, whereas the DNA furnished D and trimming. The sample contains fewer than 200,000 clones, 65% to 80% of them found a single time. The top ten clones comprise around 2.5% of the sample.

The full study reports these points: In a later analysis, HLA-associated TCR beta chains were found to be more clonally expanded and to have lower generation probabilities than equally common non-associated chains. The classifier was reported to diagnose cytomegalovirus status with high specificity and sensitivity in both the original cohort and the validation cohort. A further reported finding was that TCR beta sequences accurately predicted the HLA-A and HLA-B alleles for most subjects in the first cohort. At a false discovery rate of 0.05, a later analysis linked 15,000 to 20,000 TCR beta sequences to specific HLA alleles. Correlated functional status among segregating V segments might reflect linkage disequilibrium, but an unknown experimental factor could not be ruled out. According to a later genetic analysis, donors in an Asian-associated ancestry cluster had fewer N-insertions in productive TCRs than the approximately 670-donor mean. For the cohort, immune exposure information was limited to CMV serostatus. Because the 87-base-pair reads could not distinguish some IMGT-functional V segments, including TRBV6-2 and TRBV6-3, those segments were excluded. It was suggested by the authors that the approach could potentially be generalized to other disease states and immunological phenotypes. HLA typing was unavailable for some donors at each locus, so association tests used only the typed subset. An association between a missense DCLRE1C variant and V-gene and J-gene trimming of TCR beta chains was found in a later genetic analysis and replicated in an independent cohort. A later analysis reported that several top co-occurrence clusters appeared linked to parvovirus B19, influenza, CMV and Epstein-Barr virus. The study gave a list of under 200 TCR beta chains associated with cytomegalovirus. A later analysis found that most CMV-associated TCR beta chains appeared HLA-restricted, with HLA associations seemingly driven largely by CMV exposure. Strong co-occurrence of HLA alleles, especially DR and DQ, made assigning TCR associations to individual alleles difficult. A group of highly shared sequence variants was considered likely to be a technical artifact of the sequencing pipeline. Most TCR sequences were observed very rarely across donors, whereas some public TCRs were present in many individuals. Because counts were too low, seventeen rarely observed V segments, including chromosome 9 orphons, were excluded from the earlier analysis of fewer than 650 of the donors. In a later analysis, TCR association rates were found to vary across HLA loci, with the most associated TCRs seen for DRB1 alleles and the fewest for HLA-C alleles. The cohort was sequenced for TCR beta chains only, and without alpha or paired-chain data the features that could be detected were limited. Presence/absence analyses assumed roughly uniform sequencing depth across donors, an assumption that may not hold. In an earlier analysis of 587 of the donors, most TCR beta V segments appeared in productive rearrangements about 90% or about 30% of the time, broadly matching IMGT annotations. A few of the identified cytomegalovirus-associated TCR beta chains were confirmed in vitro to be specific for cytomegalovirus antigens.

The germline V gene (reference sequence) specifies SEHNR as CDR1 and FQNEAQ as CDR2. The CDR3 measures 18 amino acids from cysteine to phenylalanine. CDR3 DNA is the only sequence kept; it has 54 bases, read in frame from the first base. Germline trimming amounts to 5 bases on V and 2 bases on J, with 11 as the count of junction bases outside the gene matches. In total, just over 650 healthy bone marrow donors made up the cohort. At the time of sampling, every cohort member was nominally healthy, though immune exposures that went unrecorded were likely present. The donor tested CMV seropositive, placing the donor among the approximately 290 seropositive members of the cohort. A peripheral blood sample was provided by each donor, and peripheral blood mononuclear cells were used for TCR beta sequencing. The Qiagen DNeasy Blood Extraction Kit was used to extract genomic DNA from the blood cell samples.

The specimen sequenced was PBMCs. The V gene is TRBV7-9 and the J gene is TRBJ2-2, and TRBD2 matches 10 of the central bases. The clonotype was recovered from a woman aged 35 to 49 in good health and CMV-seropositive. The CDR3 protein is CASSLSLAGVVNTGELFF. The DNA sequence is TGTGCCAGCAGCCTCTCGCTAGCGGGAGTCGTAAACACCGGGGAGCTGTTTTTT. The reference TRBV7-9 and TRBJ2-2 proteins fill in what lies around the CDR3, so the full variable domain reads DTGVSQNPRHKITKRGQNVTFRCDPISEHNRLYWYRQTLGQGPEFLTYFQNEAQLEKSRLLSDRFSAERPKGSFSTLEIQRTEQGDSAMYLCASSLSLAGVVNTGELFFGEGSRLTVL.